This TCR beta chain was documented in a study of OX40 agonist ivuxolimab in advanced cancers. Germline V gene sequence: CDR1 LNHDA, CDR2 SQIVND (reference sequence). With V trimmed by 6 bases and J by 4 bases, 19 bases remained unmatched. This CDR3 region has 20 residues. Only in-frame clones appear in the TCRdb table, and some are missing; sequencing was by immunoSEQ multiplex PCR. The data hold about 76,000 clones, with around 84% observed a single time. This clonotype originated in an adult with an advanced solid tumor such as melanoma, head and neck, liver or kidney cancer. Sequenced material: CD4+ or CD8+ T cells sorted from blood, taken in a trial of the OX40 agonist ivuxolimab. The rearrangement joins TRBV19 to TRBJ2-2; 11 bases are shared with TRBD2. In nucleotides, the CDR3 is TGTGCCAGTAGCCTACTCCTACTAGCGGGGGAATTGGGACGCACCGGGGAGCTGTTTTTT. This translates into CASSLLLLAGELGRTGELFF.